The clone carrying this T cell receptor (beta chain) was seen a few times. Antigen: not known. The data belong to a study of T cells in narcolepsy. Study context: Healthy controls were enrolled alongside patients with narcolepsy type 1 or type 2. Regarding the study as a whole: HCRT-specific and TRIB2-specific autoreactive clonotypes appeared among same-patient CSF and blood CD4+ clonotypes. Some memory CD4+ repertoires had no autoreactive clone sequences. Reportedly, autoreactive clonotypes were serially detected in patients' blood but not controls'.

The table came from immunoSEQ multiplex PCR; TCRdb's copy has only in-frame clones and leaves some out. The sample includes roughly 34,000 clones, 84% of them seen just once. The CDR3 runs 12 residues. V lost 4 bases and J 5 bases, leaving 8 bases between the germline ends. Germline lookup yields CDR1 SGHNT and CDR2 YYREEE (reference sequence). Input material: CD45RA- memory CD4+ T cells from PBMCs. The rearrangement joins TRBV5-4 to TRBJ2-3; D is unresolved. The origin of this receptor is a human donor with narcolepsy. The CDR3 nucleotides read TGTGCCAGCAGCCCGGGCGAAGATACGCAGTATTTT. It yields the protein CASSPGEDTQYF.